This TCR beta chain was sequenced during a study of molecular identifiers for immune sequencing clone quantification (dated by TCRdb to 2016 to 2019). Context from the whole study: For a replicate experiment, the RNA from either approximately 20,000 or 100,000 naive CD8 T cells was divided into five aliquots, and four of those aliquots went on to sequencing. CD8 T cells were used in a methods study to benchmark molecular-identifier clustering-based TCR repertoire sequencing (MIDCIRS) and TCR RNA copy counting. Paper-wide results and their limitations: Even against a background of around 900,000 naive CD8 T cells, spiked-in Jurkat TCR RNA amounting to a single cell's worth was reported to be detectable. In CMV-specific effector cells, clones with more than 20 RNA copies contained over 99% of molecules, whereas in naive cells such clones contained under 1% of molecules. The naive libraries included spiked-in Jurkat TCR RNA (fewer than eleven copies' worth), and this RNA is not part of the donor repertoire. Highly expanded clone sizes could be underestimated if identical TCR molecules share a barcode. Modeling gave around 3.3 recovered TCR RNA copies per cell versus approximately 11 by digital PCR, implying 25% to 30% capture efficiency. When barcode sub-clustering was omitted, TCR diversity was inflated by chimeric consensus sequences, with chimeras reaching as high as 47%.

This clonotype appeared many times. The target of this receptor is not known. Per-base qualities were not stored, and no clone one base away is much larger. Trimmed from V: 6 bases; trimmed from J: 4 bases; junction bases lacking a gene match: 3. From the cysteine up to the phenylalanine, the CDR3 has a length of 13 residues. Solely the CDR3 DNA is kept, with 39 bases framed from the first base. Via the germline V gene (reference sequence), CDR1 is MNHEY and CDR2 SMNVEV. Receptors were amplified or captured by PCR. This sample was sequenced with an Illumina HiSeq 4000. Bulk TCR libraries were made following a previously described method, with the TCR primers given in Table S5. The Qiagen AllPrep DNA/RNA kit was used to purify total RNA. Before any analysis, reads coming from multiple sequencing runs of the same library were combined into one pool. Per the original workflow: Reads were retained only if their TCR constant sequence matched exactly, and those retained reads were trimmed to 150 nt and grouped according to their 12-nt molecular barcodes. Reads within each barcode group were sub-clustered using a 15% Levenshtein threshold, and quality-weighted consensus sequences were constructed for each RNA molecule. Non-functional sequences were removed, as were lower-count sequences one edit away from another. On the basis of fitting two negative binomial distributions, barcode sub-clusters with fewer than 20% of the maximum read count were discarded. The public reads were run again by TCRdb, first through fastp at Q25 and then through MiXCR, and only productive beta chains were kept. Under each unique CDR3 protein, matching rows form one entry showing the most common genes and DNA. What appears here as the V and J calls and clone size reflects TCRdb's work, not the paper's. This sample has 65,000 or so distinct CDR3 sequences in its table, and under 20% of those were observed once. Under 2% of the sample is in the top ten clones.

Libraries of naive CD8 T cells were built from anywhere between roughly 20,000 and 1,100,000 sorted cells, with 10%, 30% or 50% of the purified RNA used. Naive CD8 T cells were FACS-sorted as CD8+CD4-CCR7+CD45RA+ on a BD FACSAria II into RLT Plus buffer. To test detection sensitivity, Jurkat RNA equivalent to ten TCR copies was spiked into samples of about 18,000-1,000,000 naive CD8 T cells. CD8 T cells were enriched with RosetteSep CD8+ T Cell Enrichment Cocktail and Ficoll-Paque, followed by ACK red cell lysis. The sequence links TRBV27 to TRBJ2-5; 9 junctional bases match TRBD2. The sequenced sample was naive CD8+ T cells from blood, with Jurkat cell RNA spiked in. Reading the label with the study, this specimen's cell subset or site is: FACS-sorted CD8+CD4-CCR7+CD45RA+ naive T cells. This TCR was sampled from a human donor in good health. Some libraries in this study had Jurkat cell RNA spiked in. The CDR3 protein sequence reads: CASSFSGRETQYF. At the DNA level, the sequence is TGTGCCAGCAGCTTTAGCGGGAGAGAGACCCAGTACTTC.